Listed below are T cell receptor beta chains from one sample, sequenced in a study of cytomegalovirus exposure and HLA in healthy donors. This table comes from immunoSEQ multiplex PCR, and its TCRdb copy is limited to in-frame clones, with some not included. This sample contains around 77,000 clones. Sample: PBMCs. The receptors come from a man between 50 and 59 years old in good health and CMV-seropositive. The CDR3 runs from the conserved cysteine through the conserved F or W. A D gene is named only where the DNA matches it firmly.

D,V,J,DNA,CDR3
-,TRBV2,TRBJ2-1,TGTGCCAGCAGATCCGACGGGACAATGGAGTTCTTC,CASRSDGTMEFF
-,TRBV27,TRBJ1-4,TGTGCCAGCAGTTTCCGGGGAGTAAATGAAAAACTGTTTTTT,CASSFRGVNEKLFF
TRBD1,TRBV7-3,TRBJ2-5,TGTGCCAGCAGCCCTGGGACAGGGTTCCAAGAGACCCAGTACTTC,CASSPGTGFQETQYF
-,TRBV6-6,TRBJ1-2,TGTGCCAGCGTCGAGAGGGAGGAGAACTATGGCTACACCTTC,CASVEREENYGYTF
-,TRBV5-8,TRBJ1-1,TGTGCCAGCAGCTTGTGGGCAGGGTTAGATACTGAAGCTTTCTTT,CASSLWAGLDTEAFF
TRBD1,TRBV5-1,TRBJ2-7,TGCGCCAGCGGGCCGGGACAGGGGGCCGCGGGCGAGCAGTACTTC,CASGPGQGAAGEQYF
-,TRBV7-2,TRBJ1-1,TGTGCCAGCAGCCGTAATGTTATGAACACTGAAGCTTTCTTT,CASSRNVMNTEAFF
TRBD1,TRBV5-1,TRBJ2-6,TGCGCCAGCAGTGAGACAGGGCGCGGGGCCAACGTCCTGACTTTC,CASSETGRGANVLTF
TRBD2,TRBV7-6,TRBJ2-5,TGTGCCAGCAGCCGACTAGCGGGGGAGACCCAGTACTTC,CASSRLAGETQYF
-,TRBV4-1,TRBJ2-5,TGCGCCAGCAGCCAAGCTCTGACCCAGTACTTC,CASSQALTQYF
-,TRBV11-2,TRBJ1-2,TGTGCCAGCAGAAACGGGGGGGGCAGCTTCCTCTATGGCTACACCTTC,CASRNGGGSFLYGYTF
-,TRBV14,TRBJ1-2,TGTGCCAGCAGCCAAGAGGGCATCATTAACTATGGCTACACCTTC,CASSQEGIINYGYTF
TRBD1,TRBV14,TRBJ1-2,TGTGCCAGCAGCCAAGAAAGGGACAGCCTCTATGGCTACACCTTC,CASSQERDSLYGYTF
TRBD1,TRBV9,TRBJ1-1,TGTGCCAGCAGCGTAGGAGGGGGCGTGAACACTGAAGCTTTCTTT,CASSVGGGVNTEAFF
TRBD1,TRBV29-1,TRBJ1-1,TGCAGCGTTATAGGGGGCCTTGGTAGCACTGAAGCTTTCTTT,CSVIGGLGSTEAFF
-,TRBV10-3,TRBJ1-2,TGTGCCATCAAAGTGCAGGGTGAAGTCCTCTATGGCTACACCTTC,CAIKVQGEVLYGYTF
TRBD1,TRBV19,TRBJ1-1,TGTGCCAGTAGCCTGGGACAGGAGAACACTGAAGCTTTCTTT,CASSLGQENTEAFF
-,TRBV5-1,TRBJ2-5,TGCGCCAGCAGCGCCCGGGCAGGGGAAGAGACCCAGTACTTC,CASSARAGEETQYF
TRBD1,TRBV7-2,TRBJ2-1,TGTGCCAGCAGCCTCTGGGTAATTCGGACAGGGGATGAGCAGTTCTTC,CASSLWVIRTGDEQFF
-,TRBV5-4,TRBJ2-2,TGTGCCAGCAGCTTGGGGGGCGCTGGGAACACCGGGGAGCTGTTTTTT,CASSLGGAGNTGELFF
-,TRBV6-4,TRBJ1-5,TGTGCCAGCAGTGAGAGGGCAGTATTTAGGAATCAGCCCCAGCATTTT,CASSERAVFRNQPQHF
TRBD1,TRBV19,TRBJ2-5,TGTGCCAGTAGTCCGATTCCGGGACAGGGTCTGGAGACCCAGTACTTC,CASSPIPGQGLETQYF
TRBD1,TRBV2,TRBJ1-1,TGTGCCAGCAGGGGCCGGGCAGGGGGGAACACTGAAGCTTTCTTT,CASRGRAGGNTEAFF
-,TRBV29-1,TRBJ2-1,TGCAGCGCCCGAAGAGGAGGTTACGAAGGATACAATGAGCAGTTCTTC,CSARRGGYEGYNEQFF
TRBD1,TRBV18,TRBJ1-1,TGTGCCAGCTCACCTCTAGGACAGGGGGCAACTGAAGCTTTCTTT,CASSPLGQGATEAFF
TRBD1,TRBV5-1,TRBJ1-5,TGCGCCAGCAGCATCGGGACAGACAATCAGCCCCAGCATTTT,CASSIGTDNQPQHF
TRBD1,TRBV7-9,TRBJ1-2,TGTGCCAGCAGCGGTAGACAGGGTCTCTTCTTTGGCTACACCTTC,CASSGRQGLFFGYTF
-,TRBV7-2,TRBJ1-5,TGTGCCAGCAGCTCCCCGAATCAGCCCCAGCATTTT,CASSSPNQPQHF
TRBD1,TRBV5-1,TRBJ1-6,TGCGCCAGCAGCTACTCCCCGACAGGGGGCGAGTCACCCCTCCACTTT,CASSYSPTGGESPLHF
TRBD1,TRBV6-6,TRBJ2-7,TGTGCCAGCAGCCTGATCAGGGGGTCCTCCTACGAGCAGTACTTC,CASSLIRGSSYEQYF
TRBD2,TRBV5-1,TRBJ2-1,TGCGCCAGCAGCCCGGGACTAGGTATCAATGAGCAGTTCTTC,CASSPGLGINEQFF
-,TRBV5-1,TRBJ1-2,TGCGCCAGCAGCTTAGGAGGTAGCAGCGCCTATGGCTACACCTTC,CASSLGGSSAYGYTF
-,TRBV7-7,TRBJ2-1,TGTGCCAGCAGCTTAGAATACGGAGATGAGCAGTTCTTC,CASSLEYGDEQFF
TRBD2,TRBV12-5,TRBJ2-2,TGTGCTAGTGGTTTGGTAATGGGACTAGCGGGAGTGAGCGGGGAGCTGTTTTTT,CASGLVMGLAGVSGELFF
TRBD2,TRBV4-1,TRBJ2-3,TGCGCCAGCAGCCAAGAGTACTCAGCGGGGGAGGGGGGAGATACGCAGTATTTT,CASSQEYSAGEGGDTQYF
TRBD1,TRBV4-1,TRBJ1-1,TGCGCCAGCAGCCACCTGAAGACAGGGGAGTATACTGAAGCTTTCTTT,CASSHLKTGEYTEAFF
-,TRBV25-1,TRBJ2-1,TGTGCCAGCAGTGCCCCTCGGGGACTGACCAGTGAGCAGTTCTTC,CASSAPRGLTSEQFF
-,TRBV6-1,TRBJ1-3,TGTGCCAGCAGTGAAGTCAGCTCTGGAAACACCATATATTTT,CASSEVSSGNTIYF
-,TRBV5-1,TRBJ1-1,TGCGCCAGCAGTTCGTCCAGGGGGAACACTGAAGCTTTCTTT,CASSSSRGNTEAFF
-,TRBV5-1,TRBJ1-4,TGCGCCAGCAGCTCGACAGGAGACACAACTAATGAAAAACTGTTTTTT,CASSSTGDTTNEKLFF
-,TRBV2,TRBJ1-1,TGTGCCAGCAGCCAAGACAGCAATCCCAACACTGAAGCTTTCTTT,CASSQDSNPNTEAFF
-,TRBV6-5,TRBJ1-1,TGTGCCAGCAGTTACCTTGCTACGAACACTGAAGCTTTCTTT,CASSYLATNTEAFF
-,TRBV2,TRBJ2-1,TGTGCCAGCAGTCCACAGGGTAAGGGTGAGCAGTTCTTC,CASSPQGKGEQFF
TRBD1,TRBV2,TRBJ1-2,TGTGCCAGCAAGCAACAGGGGGGCTACACCTTC,CASKQQGGYTF
-,TRBV5-4,TRBJ1-4,TGTGCCAGCAGCCCTCGCGGGGAAAAACTGTTTTTT,CASSPRGEKLFF
-,TRBV13,TRBJ2-1,TGTGCCAGCAGCTTAGGACTAGAAATCTACAATGAGCAGTTCTTC,CASSLGLEIYNEQFF
-,TRBV5-1,TRBJ2-6,TGCGCCAGCAGCCCCCAGTCCGGGGCCAACGTCCTGACTTTC,CASSPQSGANVLTF
-,TRBV5-6,TRBJ2-1,TGTGCCAGCAGAACGGGTTTATCCGCGGGCAATGAGCAGTTCTTC,CASRTGLSAGNEQFF
TRBD1,TRBV6-1,TRBJ1-1,TGTGCCAGCAGTGAGAGGGGGCACAACACTGAAGCTTTCTTT,CASSERGHNTEAFF
TRBD1,TRBV27,TRBJ2-3,TGTGCCAGCAGTCCCCGGGACAGGCCCACAGATACGCAGTATTTT,CASSPRDRPTDTQYF
TRBD1,TRBV5-6,TRBJ1-2,TGTGCCAGCAGCTTGGGGGGACAGGGGTCTAACTATGGCTACACCTTC,CASSLGGQGSNYGYTF
-,TRBV6-5,TRBJ1-2,TGTGCCAGCGGCAGGCCCTATGGCTACACCTTC,CASGRPYGYTF
-,TRBV19,TRBJ2-7,TGTGCCAGTAGTATCAGGCCTTACGAGCAGTACTTC,CASSIRPYEQYF
-,TRBV2,TRBJ2-7,TGTGCCAGCAAGGGTAGCGCTACCTACGAGCAGTACTTC,CASKGSATYEQYF
-,TRBV19,TRBJ1-1,TGTGCCAGGTCAGACCGGGTGAGGCATCTAAGAAACACTGAAGCTTTCTTT,CARSDRVRHLRNTEAFF